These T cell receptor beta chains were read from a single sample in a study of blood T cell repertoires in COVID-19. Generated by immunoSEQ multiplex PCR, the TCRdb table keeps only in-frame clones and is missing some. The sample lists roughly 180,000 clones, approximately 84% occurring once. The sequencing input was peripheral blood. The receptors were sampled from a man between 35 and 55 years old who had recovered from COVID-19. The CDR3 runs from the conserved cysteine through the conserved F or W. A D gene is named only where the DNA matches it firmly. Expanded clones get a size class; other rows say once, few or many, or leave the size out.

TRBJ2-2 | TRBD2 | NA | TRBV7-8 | CASSSTRGSPGELFF | TGTGCCAGCAGCTCAACCCGCGGGAGTCCCGGGGAGCTGTTTTTT
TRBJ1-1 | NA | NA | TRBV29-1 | CSVEDAGSGTEAFF | TGCAGCGTTGAAGACGCAGGCTCGGGAACTGAAGCTTTCTTT
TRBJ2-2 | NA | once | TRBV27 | CASSLKRLGSGELFF | TGTGCCAGCAGTCTAAAACGACTAGGGTCCGGGGAGCTGTTTTTT
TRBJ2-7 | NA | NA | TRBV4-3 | CASSLDSGRYEQYF | TGCGCCAGCAGCCTGGACAGTGGACGCTACGAGCAGTACTTC
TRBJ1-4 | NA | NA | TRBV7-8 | CASSSGTWNEKLFF | TGTGCCAGCAGCTCTGGGACATGGAATGAAAAACTGTTTTTT
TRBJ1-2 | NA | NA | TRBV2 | CASTRAGLSGYTF | TGTGCATCAACCCGGGCAGGGCTTTCTGGCTACACCTTC
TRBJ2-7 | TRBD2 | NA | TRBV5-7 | CASSLSGGAWEQYF | TGTGCCAGCAGCTTAAGCGGGGGGGCCTGGGAGCAGTACTTC
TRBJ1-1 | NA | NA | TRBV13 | CASSSKSTGPSEAFF | TGTGCCAGCAGCTCCAAGTCGACAGGTCCTTCTGAAGCTTTCTTT
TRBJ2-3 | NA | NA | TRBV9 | CASSVIEAAQGTQYF | TGTGCCAGCAGCGTAATAGAGGCTGCCCAGGGTACGCAGTATTTT
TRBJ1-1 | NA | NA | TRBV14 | CASSKQENTEAFF | TGTGCCAGCAGCAAACAGGAGAACACTGAAGCTTTCTTT
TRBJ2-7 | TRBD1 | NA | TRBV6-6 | CASSFTGDSYEQYF | TGTGCCAGCAGTTTCACAGGGGATTCCTACGAGCAGTACTTC
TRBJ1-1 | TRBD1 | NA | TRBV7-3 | CASSQTGGEAFF | TGTGCCAGCAGCCAGACAGGGGGTGAAGCTTTCTTT
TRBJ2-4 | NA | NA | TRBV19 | CASSMKGTKNIQYF | TGTGCCAGTAGTATGAAGGGGACCAAAAACATTCAGTACTTC
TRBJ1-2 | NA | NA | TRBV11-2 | CASSLESSPIF | TGTGCCAGCAGCTTAGAAAGTAGTCCTATCTTC
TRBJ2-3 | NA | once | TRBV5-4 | CASGGTSTDTQYF | TGTGCCAGTGGGGGGACTAGCACAGATACGCAGTATTTT
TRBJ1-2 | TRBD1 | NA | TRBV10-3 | CAISDRGNYGYTF | TGTGCCATCAGTGACAGGGGGAACTATGGCTACACCTTC
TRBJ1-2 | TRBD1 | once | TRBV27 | CASSSGQGAPDGYTF | TGTGCCAGCAGTTCGGGACAGGGGGCGCCGGATGGCTACACCTTC
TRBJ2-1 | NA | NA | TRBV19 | CASSIQGVGQFF | TGTGCCAGTAGTATCCAGGGCGTAGGACAGTTCTTC
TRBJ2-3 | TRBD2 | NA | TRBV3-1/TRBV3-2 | CASSQSWSSGEQYF | TGTGCCAGCAGCCAAAGCTGGTCTAGCGGAGAGCAGTATTTT
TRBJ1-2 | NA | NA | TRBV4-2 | CASSQVGGAQLGYTF | TGTGCCAGCAGCCAAGTTGGGGGGGCGCAACTTGGCTACACCTTC
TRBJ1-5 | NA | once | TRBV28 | CASRESNQPQHF | TGTGCCAGCAGGGAGAGCAATCAGCCCCAGCATTTT
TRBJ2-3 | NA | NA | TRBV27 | CASSPSFRTDTQYF | TGTGCCAGCAGCCCCTCCTTCCGCACAGATACGCAGTATTTT
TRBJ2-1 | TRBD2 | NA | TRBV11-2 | CASSAGLAGGFGEQFF | TGTGCCAGCAGCGCAGGACTAGCGGGGGGGTTCGGTGAGCAGTTCTTC
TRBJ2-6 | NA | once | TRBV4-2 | CASSQESQAYSGANVLTF | TGTGCCAGCAGCCAAGAATCACAGGCCTACTCTGGGGCCAACGTCCTGACTTTC
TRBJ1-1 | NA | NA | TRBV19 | CASRTSQRIPMNTEAFF | TGTGCCAGTAGAACCTCCCAGCGGATACCCATGAACACTGAAGCTTTCTTT
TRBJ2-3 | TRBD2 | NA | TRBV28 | CASSFSGGTDTQYF | TGTGCCAGCAGTTTTAGCGGGGGCACAGATACGCAGTATTTT
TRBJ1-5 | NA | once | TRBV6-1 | CASSEPREGFNQPQHF | TGTGCCAGCAGTGAACCCCGGGAGGGATTTAATCAGCCCCAGCATTTT
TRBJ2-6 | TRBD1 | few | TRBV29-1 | CSVGAGGVRFSSGANVLTF | TGCAGCGTTGGGGCAGGGGGCGTCCGGTTTTCCTCTGGGGCCAACGTCCTGACTTTC
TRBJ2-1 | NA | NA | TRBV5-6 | CASSFRGSGINEQFF | TGTGCCAGCAGCTTCAGGGGATCTGGAATCAATGAGCAGTTCTTC
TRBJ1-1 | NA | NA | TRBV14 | CASSWTTSEAFF | TGTGCCAGCAGTTGGACTACGTCTGAAGCTTTCTTT
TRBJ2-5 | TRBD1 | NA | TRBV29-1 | CSVGTTGEQTQYF | TGCAGCGTTGGGACGACAGGGGAACAGACCCAGTACTTC
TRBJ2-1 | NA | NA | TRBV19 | CASSIAGAYNEQFF | TGTGCCAGTAGTATAGCGGGGGCCTACAATGAGCAGTTCTTC
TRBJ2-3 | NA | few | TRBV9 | CASSVDQDTQYF | TGTGCCAGCAGCGTAGATCAAGATACGCAGTATTTT
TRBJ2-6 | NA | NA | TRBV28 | CASRSGSGTGANVLTF | TGTGCCAGCAGGAGTGGATCAGGCACTGGGGCCAACGTCCTGACTTTC
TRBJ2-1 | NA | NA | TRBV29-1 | CSVEDQRDLSYNEQFF | TGCAGCGTTGAAGATCAACGGGATCTCTCCTACAATGAGCAGTTCTTC
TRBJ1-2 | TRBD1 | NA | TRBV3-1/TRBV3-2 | CASSQGQGYGYTF | TGTGCCAGCAGCCAAGGACAGGGATATGGCTACACCTTC
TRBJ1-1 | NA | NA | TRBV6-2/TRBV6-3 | CASSPGAHTEAFF | TGTGCCAGCAGCCCAGGGGCCCACACTGAAGCTTTCTTT
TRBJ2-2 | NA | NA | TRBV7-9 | CASNQGTGELFF | TGTGCCAGCAACCAGGGAACCGGGGAGCTGTTTTTT
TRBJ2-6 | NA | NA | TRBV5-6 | CASSLAGSGANVLTF | TGTGCCAGCAGCTTGGCAGGGTCTGGGGCCAACGTCCTGACTTTC
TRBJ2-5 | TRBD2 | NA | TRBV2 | CASSGVLAVSTQYF | TGTGCCAGCAGTGGAGTACTAGCGGTCTCGACCCAGTACTTC
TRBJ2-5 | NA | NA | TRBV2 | CASWGLGKTQYF | TGTGCCAGCTGGGGACTCGGAAAGACCCAGTACTTC
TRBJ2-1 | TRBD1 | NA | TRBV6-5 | CASSPGGREQFF | TGTGCCAGCAGTCCAGGGGGCCGTGAGCAGTTCTTC
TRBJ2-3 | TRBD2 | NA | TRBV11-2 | CASSLVGTSGRVDTQYF | TGTGCCAGCAGCTTAGTTGGGACTAGCGGGAGGGTAGATACGCAGTATTTT
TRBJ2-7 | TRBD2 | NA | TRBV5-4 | CASSGLAGTYEQYF | TGTGCCAGCAGCGGACTAGCGGGAACCTACGAGCAGTACTTC
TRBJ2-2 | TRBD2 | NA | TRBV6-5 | CASNGLARNTGELFF | TGTGCCAGCAACGGACTAGCGCGAAACACCGGGGAGCTGTTTTTT
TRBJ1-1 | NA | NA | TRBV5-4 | CASSGRQDGEAFF | TGTGCCAGCAGCGGCAGACAGGATGGTGAAGCTTTCTTT
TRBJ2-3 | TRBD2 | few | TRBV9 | CASSAETSETDTQYF | TGTGCCAGCAGCGCGGAGACTAGCGAAACAGATACGCAGTATTTT
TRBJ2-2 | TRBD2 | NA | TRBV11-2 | CASSVTSGGGGELFF | TGTGCCAGCAGCGTAACTAGCGGGGGTGGTGGGGAGCTGTTTTTT
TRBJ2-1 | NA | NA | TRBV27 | CASSLGGRHGNEQFF | TGTGCCAGCAGTTTAGGGGGGAGACATGGCAATGAGCAGTTCTTC
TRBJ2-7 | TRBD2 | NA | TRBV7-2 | CASTSPPGGGVREQYF | TGTGCCAGCACTTCCCCGCCGGGAGGCGGGGTAAGAGAGCAGTACTTC